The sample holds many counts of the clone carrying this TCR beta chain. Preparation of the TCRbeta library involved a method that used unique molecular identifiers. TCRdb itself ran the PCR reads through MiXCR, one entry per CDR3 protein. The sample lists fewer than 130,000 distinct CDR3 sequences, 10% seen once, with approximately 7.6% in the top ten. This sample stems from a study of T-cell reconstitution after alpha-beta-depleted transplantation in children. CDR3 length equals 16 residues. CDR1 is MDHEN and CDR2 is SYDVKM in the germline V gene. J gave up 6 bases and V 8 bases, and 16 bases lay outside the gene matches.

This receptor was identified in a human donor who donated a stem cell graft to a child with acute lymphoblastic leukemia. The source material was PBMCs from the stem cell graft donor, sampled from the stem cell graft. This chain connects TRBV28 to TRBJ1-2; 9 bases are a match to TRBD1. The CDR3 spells CASQGWTGAFGDGYTF. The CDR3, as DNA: TGTGCCAGCCAAGGGTGGACAGGGGCCTTCGGGGATGGCTACACCTTC.